What follows are 10 T cell receptor beta chains derived from one specimen sequenced in a study of identical twins. TCRdb fed the 5' RACE reads into MiXCR, producing one record per CDR3 protein. The table has fewer than 650,000 distinct CDR3 sequences, over 8.5% seen once. A further study also used this sample, focusing on yellow fever vaccine responses in identical twins.

Sequencing was performed on PBMCs. The origin of the receptors is a woman between 18 and 29 years old in good health.

The V call is TRBV11-3, the J call TRBJ2-1, with TRBD1 matching 9 bases. The CDR3 has 17 amino acids. Per the germline V gene, CDR1 is SGHNT and CDR2 is YENEEA. The junction had 7 bases not matched to a gene; V was cut back by 0 bases and J by 4 bases. CDR3 sequence (DNA): TGTGCCAGCAGCTTAGATCCGGGGACAGGGCCTTACAATGAGCAGTTCTTC. Translation gives CASSLDPGTGPYNEQFF.

The rearrangement uses TRBV18 and TRBJ2-7, with D uncertain. The V gene's germline CDR1 is KGHSH and CDR2 LQKENI. The length of the CDR3 is 14 residues. Trimming took off 0 bases at V and 3 bases at J, with 9 bases between the two ends. DNA for the CDR3: TGTGCCAGCTCACCACCCGCTAGAAGCTACGAGCAGTACTTC. This gives the protein CASSPPARSYEQYF.

The V and J genes are TRBV29-1 and TRBJ2-5, with 7 bases aligning to TRBD1. Germline V gives CDR1 SQVTM, CDR2 ANQGSEA. This CDR3 spans 12 amino acids. V shed 4 bases, J shed 5 bases, and the junction held 4 bases outside the gene matches. This CDR3 reads CSVVKGAETQYF. CDR3 in DNA: TGCAGCGTTGTGAAGGGGGCCGAGACCCAGTACTTC.

The chain employs TRBV7-2 and TRBJ2-2, with 7 bases aligning to TRBD2. This CDR3 contains 15 residues. Germline assignment: CDR1 SGHTA and CDR2 FQGNSA. After removal of 4 bases from V and 0 bases from J, the junction contained 2 bases not matched to a gene. The CDR3 region is CASSSLAPNTGELFF. CDR3 DNA sequence: TGTGCCAGCAGCTCACTAGCGCCGAACACCGGGGAGCTGTTTTTT.

The chain is built from TRBV20-1 and TRBJ2-5; D may be TRBD2 (6 bases). Per the germline V gene, CDR1 is DFQATT and CDR2 is SNEGSKA (reference sequence). CDR3 size: 12 residues. V was trimmed by 5 bases and J by 5 bases, leaving 12 bases between them. The chain's CDR3 is CSALGGVETQYF. For the CDR3, the DNA is TGCAGTGCTCTGGGGGGAGTGGAGACCCAGTACTTC.

This clonotype was observed at least ten times. The chain joins TRBV3-1 to TRBJ2-1; D not resolved. The V gene lost 1 base and the J gene lost 11 bases, with 6 bases spanning the gap. This CDR3 region has 11 residues. The germline gives CDR1 LGHDT, CDR2 YNNKEL (reference sequence). CDR3 sequence reads: CASSQGPQQFF. The CDR3 DNA is TGTGCCAGCAGCCAAGGGCCTCAGCAGTTCTTC.

This clonotype occurred a few times. This rearrangement joins TRBV5-1 to TRBJ1-1, with 9 positions matching TRBD1. CDR3 size: 17 residues. The germline CDR1 and CDR2 sequences are SGHRS and YFSETQ. The V segment lost 4 bases and the J segment 3 bases; nucleotides outside the gene matches: 13. The CDR3 reads CASSAIFRDRVDTEAFF. The DNA for the CDR3 is TGCGCCAGCAGCGCAATTTTCCGGGACAGGGTTGACACTGAAGCTTTCTTT.

At least ten counts were recorded for this clonotype. The V and J genes are TRBV27 and TRBJ2-1, with D tentatively TRBD2 (6 bases). The germline V gene encodes CDR1 MNHEY and CDR2 SMNVEV (reference sequence). The CDR3 totals 14 residues. V was cut by 3 bases and J by 7 bases, with 13 bases left in between. CDR3 protein: CASSFLEGGNEQFF. In DNA form, the CDR3 reads TGTGCCAGCAGTTTCTTGGAGGGAGGTAATGAGCAGTTCTTC.

This clonotype has only a few counts. The chain joins TRBV7-3 to TRBJ2-5; 7 positions agree with TRBD1. The V gene's germline CDR1 is SGHTA and CDR2 FQGTGA. Germline trimming cut 5 bases from V and 1 base from J; bases unmatched to any gene: 13. The CDR3 totals 17 residues. CDR3 sequence reads: CASSQGWDGTAQETQYF. The CDR3 DNA follows: TGTGCCAGCAGCCAGGGATGGGACGGGACAGCCCAAGAGACCCAGTACTTC.

The chain links TRBV7-2 to TRBJ2-5, with D perhaps matching TRBD1 (5 bases). V shed 2 bases and J shed 4 bases, with 11 bases lying between them. Germline V gene sequence: CDR1 SGHTA, CDR2 FQGNSA. The CDR3 is 14 residues long. CDR3 amino acids: CASSLRQIRETQYF. The CDR3 region has the DNA TGTGCCAGCAGCTTACGACAGATTCGAGAGACCCAGTACTTC.